One and the same sample provided the 16 T cell receptor beta chains below, sequenced in a study of human T cells and chemical hapten exposure. TCRdb ran MiXCR on the RACE reads and lists one entry per CDR3 protein. The data show more than 100,000 distinct CDR3 sequences, over 9% seen once. Time point denoted: patch test 3, about 24 weeks after DPC sensitization. Specified treatment: therapeutic diphenylcyclopropenone sensitization with weekly scalp DPC. This specimen was whole blood, taken in connection with sensitization to the hapten diphenylcyclopropenone (DPC). The receptors originated from a woman aged 45-60 years with alopecia areata. Some clones in this sample may be carry-over from other donors' samples.

The V and J genes are TRBV27 and TRBJ2-3; 9 bases line up with TRBD2. Germline assignment: CDR1 MNHEY and CDR2 SMNVEV (reference sequence). V was pared by 8 bases and J by 4 bases, with 7 bases of the junction left unmatched. The length of the CDR3 is 14 residues. The CDR3 spells CASGLAGRADTQYF. The CDR3 region has the DNA TGTGCCAGCGGGCTAGCGGGACGGGCAGATACGCAGTATTTT.

The chain has TRBV5-1 and TRBJ2-1, with D possibly being TRBD2 (6 bases). The V and J ends lost 0 bases and 1 base respectively, with 11 bases between them. Germline V CDR1 and CDR2: SGHRS, YFSETQ. The length of the CDR3 is 16 residues. The CDR3 bases are TGCGCCAGCAGCTTGGAGGCGGGAAGGTCCTACAATGAGCAGTTCTTC. This translates into CASSLEAGRSYNEQFF.

This chain joins TRBV20-1 and TRBJ1-1; possible D gene TRBD1, 5 bases. The V gene's germline CDR1 is DFQATT and CDR2 SNEGSKA (reference sequence). V was trimmed by 1 base and J by 10 bases, leaving 10 bases between them. This CDR3 comprises 11 residues. CDR3 protein: CSARGGGSAFF. The DNA of the CDR3 is TGCAGTGCTAGAGGTGGGGGGTCAGCTTTCTTT.

This sequence joins TRBV29-1 and TRBJ1-1, with TRBD1 matching over 10 bases. The CDR3 totals 15 residues. After removal of 6 bases from V and 5 bases from J, the junction contained 12 bases not matched to a gene. Looked up from germline, CDR1 is SQVTM and CDR2 is ANQGSEA. CDR3 in amino acids: CSVPGTGVSETEAFF. CDR3 DNA: TGCAGCGTCCCCGGGACAGGGGTATCGGAGACTGAAGCTTTCTTT.

This clonotype was recorded a few times. Written as DNA, the CDR3 is TGTGCCAGCAGCTTAGGGGGGGGGACTGACTATGGCTACACCTTC. Its protein is CASSLGGGTDYGYTF. The chain has TRBV7-2 and TRBJ1-2; TRBD1 might be the D (5 bases). The CDR3 totals 15 residues. CDR1 and CDR2 from the germline V gene are SGHTA and FQGNSA. V was cut by 1 base and J by 3 bases, with 12 bases left in between.

This clonotype has more than one count but fewer than ten. The CDR3 protein is CASSLFQNTEAFF. CDR3 coding DNA: TGTGCCAGCAGCTTATTCCAGAACACTGAAGCTTTCTTT. V and J are TRBV11-2 and TRBJ1-1, with D unclear. Between the trimmed V and J ends, which lost 2 bases and 1 base, there was a span of 5 bases. The CDR3 sequence is 13 residues long. Germline V CDR1 and CDR2: SGHAT, FQNNGV.

The gene calls are TRBV9 and TRBJ2-7; D is uncertain. V was cut by 2 bases and J by 2 bases, with 14 bases left in between. This CDR3 has 15 residues. Germline V gene sequence: CDR1 SGDLS, CDR2 YYNGEE. The CDR3 DNA follows: TGTGCCAGCAGCGTGTCCCAGTCAACTGCCTACGAGCAGTACTTC. The encoded protein is CASSVSQSTAYEQYF.

This clonotype has just a few counts. V usage is TRBV9 and J usage is TRBJ2-2; 8 bases agree with TRBD2. V lost 6 bases and J lost 0; bases outside the gene matches: 7. CDR1 SGDLS and CDR2 YYNGEE come from the germline V gene. The CDR3 spans 16 residues. The CDR3 DNA reads TGTGCCAGCAAAAGCGGGAGTAGGGCGAACACCGGGGAGCTGTTTTTT. It yields the protein CASKSGSRANTGELFF.

This clonotype was picked up many times. The rearrangement uses TRBV20-1 and TRBJ2-7; 11 bases match TRBD2. The V and J ends lost 1 base and 2 bases, in that order; junction bases with no gene match: 10. Germline CDR1 DFQATT, CDR2 SNEGSKA (reference sequence). The CDR3 has 17 residues. The CDR3 sequence is CSARGLAGGHLTYEQYF. The DNA for the CDR3 is TGCAGTGCTAGAGGCCTAGCGGGGGGCCACCTTACCTACGAGCAGTACTTC.

This chain joins TRBV27 and TRBJ1-6; a weak D match, TRBD1 (5 bases). V lost 5 bases, J lost 0 bases, and 14 bases lay in between. The CDR3 loop spans 17 amino acids. Germline V gene data show CDR1 as MNHEY and CDR2 as SMNVEV (reference sequence). The CDR3 loop is CASSPRDWSSYNSPLHF. CDR3 coding DNA: TGTGCCAGCAGTCCCCGGGACTGGAGCTCCTATAATTCACCCCTCCACTTT.

The V call is TRBV7-3, the J call TRBJ1-5, with unresolved D. The CDR3 loop spans 18 amino acids. The V end was cut by 3 bases, the J end by 0 bases, with 18 bases between. Looked up from germline, CDR1 is SGHTA and CDR2 is FQGTGA. The CDR3 DNA reads as TGTGCCAGCAGCTTTGGAGGGCACCACCTTTATAGCAATCAGCCCCAGCATTTT. This sequence encodes CASSFGGHHLYSNQPQHF.

In its sample, this clonotype was seen a few times. The chain employs TRBV6-5 and TRBJ1-1; D gene ambiguous. V was cut by 0 bases and J by 0 bases, with 5 bases left in between. CDR1 and CDR2 from the germline V gene are MNHEY and SVGAGI. This CDR3 is 14 amino acids long. The CDR3 nucleotides read TGTGCCAGCAGTTACTCTAGGGTGAACACTGAAGCTTTCTTT. Its protein is CASSYSRVNTEAFF.

V and J are TRBV15 and TRBJ1-1; D is uncertain. CDR3 length equals 15 residues. CDR1 and CDR2 from the germline V gene are LNHNV and YYDKDF (reference sequence). V lost 5 bases, J lost 4 bases, and 17 bases lay in between. The CDR3 reads CATSPSGALPTEAFF. CDR3 nucleotide sequence: TGTGCCACCAGCCCGTCGGGAGCCCTACCCACTGAAGCTTTCTTT.

This chain uses TRBV7-2 with TRBJ1-2, with unresolved D. The CDR3 runs 15 residues. Germline V gene sequence: CDR1 SGHTA, CDR2 FQGNSA. V was pared by 5 bases and J by 4 bases, with 17 bases between. The CDR3 DNA is TGTGCCAGCAGCCCAGTTCCGGGCTGGAGCTATGGCTACACCTTC. It specifies CASSPVPGWSYGYTF. The entire variable domain, with the rest obtained from reference TRBV7-2 and TRBJ1-2, is as follows: GAGVSQSPSNKVTEKGKDVELRCDPISGHTALYWYRQSLGQGLEFLIYFQGNSAPDKSGLPSDRFSAERTGGSVSTLTIQRTQQEDSAVYLCASSPVPGWSYGYTFGSGTRLTVV.

The CDR3 DNA reads TGTGCCAGCAGCCGAGGTGTCAGTCGGCTGTTTTTT. As protein: CASSRGVSRLFF. The chain joins TRBV3-1 to TRBJ1-4; D not resolved. The CDR3 runs to 12 residues. V lost 4 bases, J lost 14 bases, and 14 bases lay in between. Germline CDR1 and CDR2: LGHDT and YNNKEL (reference sequence).

In its sample, this clonotype was seen many times. The V and J genes are TRBV29-1 and TRBJ1-2; maybe TRBD1 (5 bases). The CDR3 has 11 amino acids. The germline CDR1 and CDR2 sequences are SQVTM and ANQGSEA. V gave up 0 bases and J gave up 7 bases, with 6 bases separating them. CDR3 sequence: CSVEEGGGYTF. CDR3 bases: TGCAGCGTTGAAGAGGGGGGTGGCTACACCTTC.